What follows are 24 T cell receptor beta chains derived from one specimen sequenced in a study of T cell responses to AZD1222 COVID-19 vaccine. Using immunoSEQ multiplex PCR, the repertoire was profiled, and TCRdb retains in-frame clones only, with some absent. The table includes about 130,000 clones, 80% to 90% detected once. The specimen was peripheral blood, collected 28 days after the second AZD1222 dose. Receptors were obtained from an adult who received the AZD1222 COVID-19 vaccine.

The chain recombines TRBV9 with TRBJ2-3, with a tentative D call TRBD2 (6 bases). Germline CDR1 reads SGDLS; CDR2 reads YYNGEE. V lost 1 base, J lost 1 base, and 16 bases lay in between. The CDR3 contains 17 residues. CDR3 residues: CASSVSPSAGRTDTQYF. CDR3 coding DNA: TGTGCCAGCAGCGTAAGCCCCTCGGCGGGGCGCACAGATACGCAGTATTTT.

This clone was observed a handful of times. This rearrangement joins TRBV10-3 to TRBJ2-2; no clear D. Trimming removed 2 bases from V and 6 bases from J, with 16 bases in between. Germline loops: CDR1 ENHRY, CDR2 SYGVKD. The CDR3 is 16 residues long. The CDR3 bases are TGTGCCATCAGTGAGCAACCCTTTCCTTCTTCCGGGGAGCTGTTTTTT. It is translated as CAISEQPFPSSGELFF.

This rearrangement joins TRBV19 to TRBJ1-2; maybe TRBD1 (6 bases). V was cut by 1 base and J by 1 base, with 7 bases left in between. This CDR3 spans 14 amino acids. CDR1 and CDR2 from the germline V gene are LNHDA and SQIVND (reference sequence). The CDR3 bases are TGTGCCAGTAGTATAGCGGGACATAACTATGGCTACACCTTC. Translating it yields CASSIAGHNYGYTF.

A single count supports this clone. This chain links TRBV10-1 with TRBJ2-2; maybe TRBD1 (6 bases). The CDR3 spans 14 residues. V gave up 5 bases and J gave up 3 bases, with 10 bases separating them. Germline V gives CDR1 WNHNN, CDR2 SYGVQD (reference sequence). The CDR3 loop is CASSFGGHTGELFF. DNA for the CDR3: TGCGCCAGCAGTTTTGGGGGCCACACCGGGGAGCTGTTTTTT.

This rearrangement joins TRBV27 to TRBJ1-2; D not resolved. CDR3 length: 14 amino acids. Germline CDR1 and CDR2: MNHEY and SMNVEV (reference sequence). V lost 5 bases and J lost 3, with 13 bases in between. The CDR3 sequence is CASSRGLGYYGYTF. The DNA of the CDR3 is TGTGCCAGCAGTCGTGGACTGGGGTACTATGGCTACACCTTC.

This chain joins TRBV12-5 and TRBJ2-1, with D maybe TRBD2 (5 bases). Germline loops: CDR1 LGHNT, CDR2 FRNRAP. V gave up 5 bases and J gave up 5 bases, with 19 bases separating them. The CDR3 loop spans 16 amino acids. This CDR3 is CASGRPKEDYNNEQFF. CDR3 in DNA: TGTGCTAGTGGTAGGCCTAAGGAAGACTACAACAATGAGCAGTTCTTC. The full variable domain, in which reference TRBV12-5 and TRBJ2-1 provide the parts outside the CDR3, is DARVTQTPRHKVTEMGQEVTMRCQPILGHNTVFWYRQTMMQGLELLAYFRNRAPLDDSGMPKDRFSAEMPDATLATLKIQPSEPRDSAVYFCASGRPKEDYNNEQFFGPGTRLTVL.

The rearrangement uses TRBV7-9 and TRBJ1-2; 7 bases align to TRBD1. The CDR3 is made up of 16 amino acids. CDR1 is SEHNR, CDR2 FQNEAQ, per germline (reference sequence). V trimming: 5 bases; J trimming: 5 bases; junction bases outside the gene matches: 14. This chain's CDR3 is CASSLRGQRYPYGYTF. The CDR3 nucleotides read TGTGCCAGCAGCCTCCGGGGACAGCGATATCCATATGGCTACACCTTC.

In its sample, this clone was seen a few times. CDR3 DNA sequence: TGTGCCACCGGGAGCCTTCCGGGAGGGGCCCACCTGAGAAATGAAAAACTGTTTTTT. Translating it yields CATGSLPGGAHLRNEKLFF. This rearrangement joins TRBV24-1 to TRBJ1-4, with D possibly matching TRBD1 (5 bases). The germline V gene encodes CDR1 KGHDR and CDR2 SFDVKD. Trimming took 9 bases from V and 5 from J, leaving 30 bases between them. The CDR3 sequence is 19 residues long.

The chain employs TRBV9 and TRBJ2-3; D possibly matches TRBD1 or TRBD2 (6 bases each). Germline CDR1 SGDLS, CDR2 YYNGEE. Trimming stripped 1 base from V and 2 bases from J, with 8 bases between. This CDR3 is 14 amino acids long. The CDR3 region is CASSVRGVTDTQYF. CDR3 nucleotide sequence: TGTGCCAGCAGCGTAAGGGGGGTCACAGATACGCAGTATTTT.

The chain carries TRBV2 and TRBJ1-1; D call uncertain. CDR1 and CDR2 (germline): SNHLY, FYNNEI. V was shortened by 8 bases and J by 1 base, with 14 bases between the two germline ends. This CDR3 comprises 14 residues. CDR3 nucleotides: TGTGCCAGCTCCTTCTTGGAGGGGAACACTGAAGCTTTCTTT. Its protein product is CASSFLEGNTEAFF. The full variable domain, completed using reference TRBV2 and TRBJ1-1, is EPEVTQTPSHQVTQMGQEVILRCVPISNHLYFYWYRQILGQKVEFLVSFYNNEISEKSEIFDDQFSVERPDGSNFTLKIRSTKLEDSAMYFCASSFLEGNTEAFFGQGTRLTVV.

Only one count was recorded for this clone. The gene calls are TRBV18 and TRBJ1-3; TRBD1 might be the D (5 bases). Germline lookup yields CDR1 KGHSH and CDR2 LQKENI. Trimming cost V 3 bases and J 0 bases, with 12 bases left between them. The CDR3 spans 16 residues. This CDR3 is CASSPPGTGSGNTIYF. The CDR3 DNA is TGTGCCAGCTCACCTCCCGGGACCGGCTCTGGAAACACCATATATTTT.

This clone was picked up one time. The chain carries TRBV11-3 and TRBJ1-2; possible D gene TRBD1, 6 bases. Germline V CDR1 and CDR2: SGHNT, YENEEA. Trimming left V 11 bases short and J 3 bases short, with 22 bases between. This CDR3 region has 15 residues. The CDR3 DNA is TGTGCCCCGGCAGGGGCGGCAGTTTCAGACTATGGCTACACCTTC. It is translated as CAPAGAAVSDYGYTF.

The chain couples TRBV19 to TRBJ1-2; D gene ambiguous. This CDR3 is built from 14 residues. Trimming cost V 7 bases and J 1 base, with 13 bases left between them. Germline V lookup: CDR1 LNHDA, CDR2 SQIVND (reference sequence). CDR3: CASIPSAGNYGYTF. In nucleotides, the CDR3 is TGTGCCAGTATCCCATCGGCGGGTAACTATGGCTACACCTTC.

CDR3: CASSSRQGLGGNTIYF. The CDR3 coding sequence is TGTGCCAGCAGTTCCCGACAGGGTCTTGGTGGAAACACCATATATTTT. V is TRBV6-5 and J is TRBJ1-3; 7 bases line up with TRBD1. Per the germline V gene, CDR1 is MNHEY and CDR2 is SVGAGI. Trimming took 4 bases from V and 3 from J; bases not matched to a gene: 9. The CDR3 totals 16 residues.

J is TRBJ2-4 and V is TRBV3-1 (or the pseudogene TRBV3-2); 7 nucleotides line up with TRBD1. Germline CDR1 reads LGHDT; CDR2 reads YNNKEL (reference sequence). J was trimmed by 0 bases and V by 4 bases; bases with no gene match: 6. The CDR3 contains 16 residues. The CDR3 protein is CASSPMYRGAKNIQYF. CDR3 bases: TGTGCCAGCAGCCCTATGTACAGGGGAGCCAAAAACATTCAGTACTTC.

With regard to this clone: The junction shows a germline mismatch at one end, possibly a read error. V and J are TRBV6-2 or TRBV6-3 and TRBJ1-5, with 7 positions matching TRBD1. Looked up from germline, CDR1 is MNHEY and CDR2 is SVGEGT. The CDR3 consists of 14 residues. The CDR3 spells CASSQGGENRPQHF. DNA of the CDR3: TGTGCCAGCAGCCAGGGGGGCGAGAATCGGCCCCAGCATTTT.

The rearrangement joins TRBV5-4 to TRBJ2-2; a possible D gene is TRBD2 (5 bases). Germline V gives CDR1 SGHNT, CDR2 YYREEE (reference sequence). Trimming pared 0 bases from V and 1 base from J, leaving 13 bases between. This CDR3 is 17 amino acids long. The CDR3 protein is CASSLGSASRNTGELFF. The CDR3 nucleotides read TGTGCCAGCAGCTTGGGCTCCGCTAGCAGGAACACCGGGGAGCTGTTTTTT.

The J gene is TRBJ1-1, the V gene TRBV18, with 9 positions matching TRBD1. This CDR3 comprises 15 residues. Germline values: CDR1 KGHSH, CDR2 LQKENI. Trimming removed 3 bases from V and 0 bases from J; junction bases left unmatched: 2. CDR3 bases: TGTGCCAGCTCACCGCGGACAGGGGTGAACACTGAAGCTTTCTTT. It encodes CASSPRTGVNTEAFF.

The gene calls are TRBV29-1 and TRBJ1-2; possible D gene TRBD1, 6 bases. CDR3 length equals 15 residues. CDR1 SQVTM and CDR2 ANQGSEA come from the germline V gene. Trimming removed 0 bases at V and 8 bases at J, with 19 bases between. For the CDR3, the DNA is TGCAGCGTTGAAGATCAAAGGGCAGGGGATGGCGGCTACACCTTC. Translated: CSVEDQRAGDGGYTF.

This chain connects TRBV11-1 to TRBJ2-3; 11 bases map to TRBD2. Trimming cost V 5 bases and J 8 bases; bases outside gene matches: 9. This CDR3 is built from 15 residues. CDR1 is SGHAT, CDR2 FQDESV, per germline (reference sequence). The CDR3 loop is CASSPTGTSGRTQYF. The CDR3, as DNA: TGTGCCAGCAGCCCCACCGGGACTAGCGGCCGTACGCAGTATTTT.

Worth noting for this clone: A read error may account for a junction end that differs from germline. The J gene is TRBJ2-3, the V gene TRBV15; D unresolved. The CDR3 has 14 amino acids. Germline CDR1 LNHNV, CDR2 YYDKDF (reference sequence). As DNA, the CDR3 is TGTACCACCAGCAGAGATACAGAGTTAGATACGCAGTATTTT. Amino acids: CTTSRDTELDTQYF.

This sequence joins TRBV11-2 and TRBJ2-4; weak D call: TRBD2 (6 bases). V shed 1 base and J shed 1 base, with 14 bases lying between them. This CDR3 is 17 amino acids long. Germline-derived CDR1 and CDR2 are SGHAT and FQNNGV. For the CDR3, the DNA is TGTGCCAGCAGCTTAGTTGGCGGGGCGGATGCCAAAAACATTCAGTACTTC. Its protein is CASSLVGGADAKNIQYF.

This clone was found once. This rearrangement joins TRBV19 to TRBJ2-1; D is perhaps TRBD1 or TRBD2 (5 bases each). Germline assignment: CDR1 LNHDA and CDR2 SQIVND (reference sequence). The CDR3 is 17 residues long. The V end was cut by 2 bases, the J end by 0 bases, with 14 bases between. Here the CDR3 DNA reads TGTGCCAGTAGTATACGAGGGGACGGCAGCTCCTACAATGAGCAGTTCTTC. The encoded protein is CASSIRGDGSSYNEQFF.

This chain links TRBV11-2 with TRBJ2-5; D is possibly TRBD1 or TRBD2 (5 bases each). CDR1 and CDR2 from the germline V gene are SGHAT and FQNNGV. The length of the CDR3 is 14 residues. V was trimmed by 5 bases and J by 5 bases, leaving 15 bases between them. The DNA of the CDR3 is TGTGCCAGCAGCCCACCCGGGGCCCGGGAGACCCAGTACTTC. This encodes CASSPPGARETQYF.